This T cell receptor (beta chain) appears in the sequencing data of a study of blood T cell repertoires in COVID-19. Study-level background: T cells, B-cell-depleted T cells, or PBMCs provided the cDNA or gDNA that served as material.

Original methodology: Using reference gene primer amplification, nucleated cell counts were estimated. TCRdb keeps only in-frame clones here, not all; method: immunoSEQ multiplex PCR. The V and J calls and the clone size are those of that table, but D and trimming were determined from the DNA. The repertoire consists of around 300,000 clones, with more than 80% occurring once and the leading ten covering approximately 6.8%. This CDR3 spans 16 amino acids. V lost 3 bases and J lost 0, with 15 bases in between. From germline, CDR1 is MNHEY and CDR2 SVGEGT. The sequencing input was peripheral blood. The source of this sequence is a woman aged 25-40 years with COVID-19, enrolled during active disease. The chain has TRBV6-2 or TRBV6-3 and TRBJ2-7, with a weak D call TRBD1 (6 bases). The CDR3 coding sequence is TGTGCCAGCAGTTATCCGACAGGAAAAATCTCCTACGAGCAGTACTTC. Translating gives CASSYPTGKISYEQYF.